This T cell receptor (beta chain) was observed in a study of vaccination and CD4 T cells after COVID-19. Across the whole study: Sampling after COVID took place at a median of about 91 days (range 35 to 161) following diagnosis. Overlapping peptides of the spike proteins of SARS-CoV-2, HCoV-NL63, HCoV-OC43 and HCoV-229E were used for cell stimulation.

Time point specified: late sampling 161 to 241 days after vaccination in a few convalescent patients. Indicated treatment: roughly ten-day PBMC culture with coronavirus spike peptide pools or control peptides (ViraFEST assay). March to December 2020 was the span of positive PCR dates, which predated US Alpha, Beta and Delta variants. This clonotype was detected a few times. Its target is not known. V was pared by 4 bases and J by 9 bases, with 22 bases between. CDR1 and CDR2 from the germline V gene are SGHVS and FQNEAQ. CDR3 size: 16 residues. Oncomine TCR Beta short-read sequencing was applied to DNA from cultured CD4+ T cells. TCRdb called the PCR reads again in MiXCR, with one record for every CDR3 protein. The sample consists of approximately 22,000 distinct CDR3 sequences, 42% of them appearing once.

This receptor was obtained from a human donor who had recovered from COVID-19. The source was CD4+ T cells from blood, cultured in vitro, collected about 7 months after SARS-CoV-2 vaccination. V and J are TRBV7-8 and TRBJ1-5; D uncertain. Here the CDR3 DNA reads TGTGCCAGCAGCTCAGTGGCGGACCCCGGGCGGAGGCCCCAGCATTTT. It is translated as CASSSVADPGRRPQHF.